The 4 T cell receptor beta chains in this list originate from one sample, sequenced in a study of blood T cells in healthy people across ages. Primers used in a second PCR of about 7 to 11 cycles were a sample-barcoded 5' primer and a J-beta primer mix. MiXCR was run by TCRdb on the 5' RACE reads, yielding one entry per CDR3 protein. This table has over a million distinct CDR3 sequences, approximately 59% appearing once. Sequencing was carried out using blood. The receptors shown here come from a man between 18 and 29 years old in good health.

This clonotype was recorded a few times. The V call is TRBV20-1, the J call TRBJ2-7, with D perhaps being TRBD1 or TRBD2 (6 bases each). Germline V lookup: CDR1 DFQATT, CDR2 SNEGSKA (reference sequence). Trimming took 3 bases from V and 3 from J, leaving 9 bases between them. The CDR3 is 12 residues long. CDR3 DNA: TGCAGTGCTAGCGGGGGCGTCTACGAGCAGTACTTC. As protein: CSASGGVYEQYF.

The chain links TRBV11-2 to TRBJ1-2, with a possible D match to TRBD1 (5 bases). Germline V gene lookup returns CDR1 SGHAT and CDR2 FQNNGV. V was pared by 0 bases and J by 0 bases, with 8 bases between. The CDR3 is 15 amino acids. CDR3 in amino acids: CASSLEWGPNYGYTF. The CDR3 DNA follows: TGTGCCAGCAGCTTAGAATGGGGCCCTAACTATGGCTACACCTTC.

The chain's CDR3 is CASSQDGGYISEQYF. CDR3 in DNA: TGTGCCAGCAGCCAAGATGGGGGTTACATATCCGAGCAGTACTTC. This chain connects TRBV3-1 to TRBJ2-7; the D gene could be TRBD1 or TRBD2 (5 bases each). CDR1 is LGHDT, CDR2 YNNKEL, per germline (reference sequence). This CDR3 has 15 amino acids. The V and J ends lost 0 bases and 6 bases respectively, with 15 bases between them.

The chain links TRBV15 to TRBJ2-1; 12 bases are shared with TRBD2. Germline loops: CDR1 LNHNV, CDR2 YYDKDF (reference sequence). V trimming: 2 bases; J trimming: 8 bases; junction bases outside the gene matches: 7. This CDR3 is built from 16 residues. The CDR3 spells CATSRKLAGGWDEQFF. The CDR3 DNA is TGTGCCACCAGCAGAAAACTAGCGGGGGGCTGGGATGAGCAGTTCTTC.